The clone carrying this T cell receptor (beta chain) came up a few times. The sample originates from a study of cytotoxic CD8 clonotypes in ibrutinib-treated CLL. About the research overall: Response was recorded as partial in approximately 24 patients and complete in 2; at median around 68 months, 14 remained remitted and roughly 12 had progressed.

CDR1 is KGHSH and CDR2 is LQKENI in the germline V gene. Germline trimming cut 3 bases from V and 4 bases from J; bases unmatched to any gene: 6. This CDR3 is 15 amino acids long. Depths of 1 in 200,000 to 1 in 1 million T cells were the sequencing target. Sequencing was performed with immunoSEQ multiplex PCR; in TCRdb, only in-frame clones are kept and a portion is missing. The table includes around 250,000 clones, under 80% detected once. The rearrangement uses TRBV18 and TRBJ1-2, with 9 bases aligning to TRBD1. This sequence originates from a human donor with chronic lymphocytic leukemia. The sequenced sample was PBMCs, obtained after 24 months of ibrutinib treatment. Written as DNA, the CDR3 is TGTGCCAGCTCACCTACCGGGACAGGGAGCTATGGCTACACCTTC. Protein sequence: CASSPTGTGSYGYTF.